These T cell receptor beta chains were read from a single sample in a study of T-cell reconstitution after alpha-beta-depleted transplantation in children. Each CDR3 protein gets one entry after TCRdb re-called the PCR reads with MiXCR. The sample includes approximately 400,000 distinct CDR3 sequences, roughly 11% of them seen just once. Sequenced here: PBMCs from the stem cell graft donor, sampled from the stem cell graft. These receptors were obtained from a human donor who donated a stem cell graft to a child with acute myeloid leukemia. CDR3s leave out the opening cysteine and the closing phenylalanine or tryptophan.

ASSSTPKETQY,TRBV7-3,TRBJ2-5
ASSLINALAGAGLEQY,TRBV7-8,TRBJ2-7
ASSSTPRPRETQY,TRBV5-1,TRBJ2-5
ASSYSRLLRDRGSTDTQY,TRBV6-2/TRBV6-3,TRBJ2-3
ASSDPDRGWGTEAF,TRBV6-1,TRBJ1-1
ASPTPLAGGYNEQF,TRBV2,TRBJ2-1
ASSQDLNSYNEQF,TRBV3-1,TRBJ2-1
ASSKAGTGGDTQY,TRBV12-3/TRBV12-4,TRBJ2-3
ASSEPGPSSTDTQY,TRBV7-6,TRBJ2-3
ASSLGLQYQETQY,TRBV7-9,TRBJ2-5
ASSRNSGGGNEKLF,TRBV7-2,TRBJ1-4
ASSSTAFNYGYT,TRBV3-1,TRBJ1-2
ASSKAEDSNSPLH,TRBV21-1,TRBJ1-6
AAASGAGETQY,TRBV28,TRBJ2-5
ASTSGTYEQY,TRBV27,TRBJ2-7
SAVRVSANEKLF,TRBV20-1,TRBJ1-4
ATSRSTAPNQPQH,TRBV15,TRBJ1-5
ASSLSEKQGMDGYT,TRBV7-9,TRBJ1-2
ASSRRGGLDFTDTQY,TRBV7-2,TRBJ2-3
ASSVSAENYGYT,TRBV5-1,TRBJ1-2
SARPLADEQF,TRBV20-1,TRBJ2-1
ATSFRHPNTEAF,TRBV15,TRBJ1-1
SVTQEATGELF,TRBV29-1,TRBJ2-2